One and the same sample provided the 32 T cell receptor beta chains below, sequenced in a study of graft-versus-host responses after intestinal transplantation. Data came from immunoSEQ multiplex PCR; TCRdb stores just in-frame clones and leaves some out. The sample yields tens of thousands of clones, approximately 89% seen once. The input for sequencing was PBMCs, taken about 69 days after intestinal transplantation. All receptors derive from a human patient who received an intestinal transplant, so some T cells may come from the graft donor.

The V gene is TRBV7-9, the J gene TRBJ2-7; no firm D call. Deletions cut 4 bases from V and 2 bases from J, with 12 bases between. The CDR3 length is 14 residues. The germline gives CDR1 SEHNR, CDR2 FQNEAQ (reference sequence). CDR3 DNA: TGTGCCAGCAGCTCCGTCAATGTTGCCTACGAGCAGTACTTC. Protein product: CASSSVNVAYEQYF. The variable domain in full, with the rest retrieved from reference TRBV7-9 and TRBJ2-7, is DTGVSQNPRHKITKRGQNVTFRCDPISEHNRLYWYRQTLGQGPEFLTYFQNEAQLEKSRLLSDRFSAERPKGSFSTLEIQRTEQGDSAMYLCASSSVNVAYEQYFGPGTRLTVT.

This rearrangement joins TRBV5-8 to TRBJ2-7; D is undetermined. CDR3 length: 13 residues. The germline V and J ends were trimmed by 4 bases and 7 bases, with 15 bases remaining between them. The V gene's germline CDR1 is SGHTS and CDR2 YDEGEE. The CDR3 DNA is TGTGCCAGCAGCCAAGAACTGGCTCTGGAGCAGTACTTC. Its translation: CASSQELALEQYF.

The chain links TRBV10-3 to TRBJ1-1; D is undetermined. Deletions cut 8 bases from V and 4 bases from J, with 17 bases between. Germline loops: CDR1 ENHRY, CDR2 SYGVKD. The CDR3 contains 14 residues. The CDR3 is CAISLGQAPTEAFF. The CDR3 DNA reads as TGTGCCATCTCTCTAGGGCAGGCCCCCACTGAAGCTTTCTTT.

V usage is TRBV15 and J usage is TRBJ2-7, with D possibly matching TRBD1 (5 bases). The CDR3 is made up of 15 amino acids. The ends were cut back, 1 base at V and 3 bases at J, with 13 bases in the middle. CDR1 and CDR2 (germline): LNHNV, YYDKDF (reference sequence). In DNA, the CDR3 is TGTGCCACCAGCAGAGTCAAGACAGTTATCTACGAGCAGTACTTC. This translates into CATSRVKTVIYEQYF.

The V and J genes are TRBV4-1 and TRBJ1-2; no reliable D call. The CDR3 loop spans 14 amino acids. Trimming took off 0 bases at V and 2 bases at J, with 7 bases between the two ends. Germline loops: CDR1 MGHRA, CDR2 YSYEKL. Written as DNA, the CDR3 is TGCGCCAGCAGCCAAGAAACGGTGAACTATGGCTACACCTTC. Its translation is CASSQETVNYGYTF.

The rearrangement joins TRBV30 to TRBJ1-4; D is unresolved. CDR1 is GTSNPN, CDR2 SVGIG, per germline (reference sequence). The V end was cut by 1 base, the J end by 7 bases, with 13 bases between. The CDR3 runs to 14 residues. The CDR3 loop reads CAWSDSATFEKLFF. The CDR3 DNA follows: TGTGCCTGGAGTGACAGCGCAACTTTTGAAAAACTGTTTTTT.

The V call is TRBV4-3, the J call TRBJ2-2, with D tentatively TRBD2 (5 bases). The germline V gene has CDR1 LGHNA and CDR2 YSLEER. This CDR3 spans 17 amino acids. V lost 3 bases and J 1 base, leaving 15 bases between the germline ends. This CDR3 is CASSQTTSARNTGELFF. For the CDR3, the DNA is TGCGCCAGCAGCCAGACTACCTCGGCAAGGAACACCGGGGAGCTGTTTTTT.

V usage is TRBV4-3 and J usage is TRBJ2-7; 10 nucleotides align to TRBD2. In germline, CDR1 is LGHNA, CDR2 YSLEER. V lost 1 base, J lost 3 bases, and 3 bases stayed unmatched. This CDR3 is 15 amino acids long. This chain's CDR3 is CASSQGRTSGYEQYF. The CDR3, as DNA: TGCGCCAGCAGCCAAGGACGGACTAGCGGCTACGAGCAGTACTTC.

The chain is built from TRBV29-1 and TRBJ2-2; TRBD2 matches 7 bases. Germline V gives CDR1 SQVTM, CDR2 ANQGSEA. V was pared by 6 bases and J by 6 bases, with 25 bases of the junction left unmatched. The CDR3 is 19 amino acids. Here the CDR3 reads CSVPSLSGVGVCNPGELFF. The CDR3, as DNA: TGCAGCGTCCCCAGCCTAAGCGGGGTCGGCGTGTGTAACCCCGGGGAGCTGTTTTTT.

This chain links TRBV2 with TRBJ1-1, with D maybe TRBD1 (6 bases). V gave up 6 bases and J gave up 5 bases, with 16 bases separating them. The CDR3 runs to 14 residues. Per the germline V gene, CDR1 is SNHLY and CDR2 is FYNNEI. The CDR3 DNA sequence: TGTGCCAGCAGCCCCGGGAGGGGGGGGACTGAAGCTTTCTTT. Amino acid sequence: CASSPGRGGTEAFF.

V and J are TRBV6-1 and TRBJ2-3; 9 bases match TRBD1. J gave up 2 bases and V 7 bases, and 7 bases lay outside the gene matches. Germline CDR1 is MNHNS and CDR2 is SASEGT. The CDR3 covers 15 residues. The CDR3 is CASTAQGANTDTQYF. The DNA of the CDR3 is TGTGCCAGCACCGCACAGGGGGCCAACACAGATACGCAGTATTTT.

In DNA form, the CDR3 reads TGCGCCAGCAGCCCCCAGGGCCAGAACACTGAAGCTTTCTTT. This sequence encodes CASSPQGQNTEAFF. The V gene is TRBV4-1, the J gene TRBJ1-1; tentative D call: TRBD1 (5 bases). This CDR3 is 14 amino acids long. CDR1 MGHRA and CDR2 YSYEKL come from the germline V gene. V lost 4 bases and J 1 base, leaving 10 bases between the germline ends.

The chain couples TRBV4-1 to TRBJ2-7, with TRBD1 matching 8 bases. The CDR3 is 14 amino acids. CDR1 and CDR2 from the germline V gene are MGHRA and YSYEKL. V lost 5 bases and J lost 3; bases outside the gene matches: 6. The CDR3 reads CASSYWTGNYEQYF. CDR3 DNA sequence: TGCGCCAGCAGCTACTGGACAGGGAACTACGAGCAGTACTTC.

The chain carries TRBV5-1 and TRBJ2-3; TRBD1 agrees at 9 bases. Germline lookup yields CDR1 SGHRS and CDR2 YFSETQ. The CDR3 consists of 15 residues. Trimming cost V 7 bases and J 2 bases; bases outside gene matches: 8. The CDR3: CASVDTGGLTDTQYF. The CDR3 nucleotides read TGCGCCAGCGTTGATACAGGGGGCCTCACAGATACGCAGTATTTT.

V gene TRBV19 combines with J gene TRBJ1-5; D call uncertain. CDR3 length: 16 amino acids. Germline V CDR1 and CDR2: LNHDA, SQIVND (reference sequence). V lost 1 base, J lost 0 bases, and 10 bases lay in between. CDR3 sequence: CASSIGGRLSNQPQHF. The CDR3 DNA reads as TGTGCCAGTAGTATAGGTGGGCGACTTAGCAATCAGCCCCAGCATTTT.

This chain uses TRBV9 with TRBJ2-3, with 8 nucleotides matching TRBD2. The CDR3 loop spans 15 amino acids. Germline trimming cut 3 bases from V and 2 bases from J; bases unmatched to any gene: 5. Looked up from germline, CDR1 is SGDLS and CDR2 is YYNGEE. CDR3 in amino acids: CASSGSGGYTDTQYF. The CDR3 region has the DNA TGTGCCAGCAGCGGAAGCGGGGGATACACAGATACGCAGTATTTT.

The genes are TRBV11-2 and TRBJ2-7; possibly TRBD1 or TRBD2 for D (5 bases each). Between the trimmed V and J ends, which lost 5 bases and 3 bases, there was a span of 14 bases. Germline values: CDR1 SGHAT, CDR2 FQNNGV. The CDR3 spans 14 residues. CDR3 bases: TGTGCCAGCAGCGGGGGTATAGGGAACTACGAGCAGTACTTC. The encoded protein is CASSGGIGNYEQYF.

The rearrangement joins TRBV7-2 to TRBJ2-3, with 13 bases matching TRBD2. This CDR3 contains 15 residues. Germline lookup yields CDR1 SGHTA and CDR2 FQGNSA. Trimming at V came to 5 bases and at J to 3 bases, leaving 2 bases not matched to a gene. The CDR3 coding sequence is TGTGCCAGCAGCAGGACTAGCGGGGGTACAGATACGCAGTATTTT. It codes for CASSRTSGGTDTQYF.

The J gene is TRBJ2-7, the V gene TRBV4-3; D gene unclear. The CDR3 sequence is 14 residues long. The germline gives CDR1 LGHNA, CDR2 YSLEER. Deletions cut 0 bases from V and 0 bases from J, with 6 bases between. The CDR3 nucleotides read TGCGCCAGCAGCCAAGACAGGAGCTCCTACGAGCAGTACTTC. This encodes CASSQDRSSYEQYF.

The CDR3 DNA follows: TGTGCCAGCAGCTCTAGTCTCTACGAGCAGTACTTC. Translating gives CASSSSLYEQYF. The chain joins TRBV7-9 to TRBJ2-7; D gene ambiguous. This CDR3 is 12 amino acids long. CDR1 and CDR2 from the germline V gene are SEHNR and FQNEAQ (reference sequence). Trimming took off 4 bases at V and 3 bases at J, with 7 bases between the two ends. Filled out from reference TRBV7-9 and TRBJ2-7, the complete variable domain reads DTGVSQNPRHKITKRGQNVTFRCDPISEHNRLYWYRQTLGQGPEFLTYFQNEAQLEKSRLLSDRFSAERPKGSFSTLEIQRTEQGDSAMYLCASSSSLYEQYFGPGTRLTVT.

This chain links TRBV12-5 with TRBJ1-5; no clear D gene. The V gene's germline CDR1 is LGHNT and CDR2 FRNRAP. Trimming stripped 8 bases from V and 3 bases from J, with 14 bases between. The CDR3 is 14 residues long. The DNA for the CDR3 is TGTGCTAGTCCTAGGCGGCAGACCAATCAGCCCCAGCATTTT. Translated: CASPRRQTNQPQHF. Combining the CDR3 with reference TRBV12-5 and TRBJ1-5 gives the whole variable domain DARVTQTPRHKVTEMGQEVTMRCQPILGHNTVFWYRQTMMQGLELLAYFRNRAPLDDSGMPKDRFSAEMPDATLATLKIQPSEPRDSAVYFCASPRRQTNQPQHFGDGTRLSIL.

The rearrangement joins TRBV6-5 to TRBJ1-5, with a possible D match to TRBD1 (6 bases). The germline V and J ends were trimmed by 5 bases and 0 bases, with 11 bases remaining between them. The CDR3 extends over 15 amino acids. Per the germline V gene, CDR1 is MNHEY and CDR2 is SVGAGI. CDR3 protein: CASSLDSYSNQPQHF. The DNA of the CDR3 is TGTGCCAGCAGTCTGGACAGTTATAGCAATCAGCCCCAGCATTTT.

The chain carries TRBV27 and TRBJ2-7; 9 bases agree with TRBD1. Germline CDR1 and CDR2: MNHEY and SMNVEV (reference sequence). V was pared by 7 bases and J by 4 bases, with 11 bases of the junction left unmatched. This CDR3 region has 15 residues. CDR3 nucleotides: TGTGCCAGCAAAGTTGGGACAGGGCTTTTATACGAGCAGTACTTC. Translating it yields CASKVGTGLLYEQYF.

The rearrangement joins TRBV9 to TRBJ2-3, with D uncertain. Between the trimmed V and J ends, which lost 2 bases and 0 bases, there was a span of 13 bases. The CDR3 runs to 16 residues. Germline values: CDR1 SGDLS, CDR2 YYNGEE. The DNA for the CDR3 is TGTGCCAGCAGCGTGGCCTCCGGGCCTAGCACAGATACGCAGTATTTT. Translated, it gives CASSVASGPSTDTQYF.

The chain couples TRBV7-8 to TRBJ2-3; 12 bases line up with TRBD2. J lost 0 bases, V lost 3 bases, and 13 bases had no gene match. The V gene's germline CDR1 is SGHVS and CDR2 FQNEAQ. CDR3 length: 20 residues. The CDR3 nucleotides are TGTGCCAGCAGCTTTTGGTATCTAGCGGGGGGGCAATCTAGCACAGATACGCAGTATTTT. Residues: CASSFWYLAGGQSSTDTQYF.

The chain is built from TRBV9 and TRBJ2-6, with 9 bases aligning to TRBD1. CDR3 size: 19 residues. V dropped 4 bases and J dropped 0; count of bases not matched to a gene: 11. Germline values: CDR1 SGDLS, CDR2 YYNGEE. CDR3 in amino acids: CASSFQTGGPSSGANVLTF. CDR3 nucleotide sequence: TGTGCCAGCAGCTTCCAGACAGGGGGTCCAAGCTCTGGGGCCAACGTCCTGACTTTC.

The genes are TRBV12-5 and TRBJ2-7; possibly TRBD1 or TRBD2 for D (5 bases each). There are 17 residues in the CDR3. The V and J ends lost 0 bases and 0 bases respectively, with 15 bases between them. CDR1 is LGHNT, CDR2 FRNRAP, per germline. CDR3 residues: CASGLVLVRESSYEQYF. DNA of the CDR3: TGTGCTAGTGGTTTGGTACTAGTCAGGGAAAGCTCCTACGAGCAGTACTTC. Combining the CDR3 with reference TRBV12-5 and TRBJ2-7 gives the whole variable domain DARVTQTPRHKVTEMGQEVTMRCQPILGHNTVFWYRQTMMQGLELLAYFRNRAPLDDSGMPKDRFSAEMPDATLATLKIQPSEPRDSAVYFCASGLVLVRESSYEQYFGPGTRLTVT.

V is TRBV7-2 and J is TRBJ1-3; 9 nucleotides line up with TRBD1. Germline CDR1 and CDR2: SGHTA and FQGNSA. Trimming cost V 3 bases and J 7 bases; bases outside gene matches: 13. The CDR3 is made up of 17 amino acids. The CDR3, as DNA: TGTGCCAGCAGCTTGGGTAGGACAGGGGAGACTAGGAACACCATATATTTT. It specifies CASSLGRTGETRNTIYF.

CDR3 sequence (DNA): TGTGCCAGCAGCTTTCTAGGGACTAGCGGGTACGACGAGCAGTACTTC. Translation gives CASSFLGTSGYDEQYF. The chain has TRBV11-3 and TRBJ2-7; TRBD2 matches at 12 bases. The V and J ends lost 3 bases and 5 bases, in that order; junction bases with no gene match: 8. Germline V CDR1 and CDR2: SGHNT, YENEEA. This CDR3 is built from 16 residues. Variable domain in full (rest from reference TRBV11-3 and TRBJ2-7): EAGVVQSPRYKIIEKKQPVAFWCNPISGHNTLYWYLQNLGQGPELLIRYENEEAVDDSQLPKDRFSAERLKGVDSTLKIQPAELGDSAVYLCASSFLGTSGYDEQYFGPGTRLTVT.

The CDR3 sequence is CSVEVTSGETYEQYF. CDR3 nucleotide sequence: TGCAGCGTTGAGGTGACTAGCGGGGAAACCTACGAGCAGTACTTC. This chain connects TRBV29-1 to TRBJ2-7, with 11 bases that match TRBD2. J lost 2 bases, V lost 3 bases, and 6 bases had no gene match. The CDR3 contains 15 residues. From germline, CDR1 is SQVTM and CDR2 ANQGSEA.

The V and J genes are TRBV27 and TRBJ1-1; D perhaps matches TRBD1 (5 bases). Trimming removed 3 bases from V and 0 bases from J, with 11 bases in between. Germline-derived CDR1 and CDR2 are MNHEY and SMNVEV (reference sequence). CDR3 length equals 15 residues. CDR3 bases: TGTGCCAGCAGTTTGCAGGGAAACATGAACACTGAAGCTTTCTTT. Encoded protein: CASSLQGNMNTEAFF.

The CDR3 coding sequence is TGTGCCAGCAGCTTAGATCCGGGGGCGGAGACCCAGTACTTC. Translated: CASSLDPGAETQYF. The chain combines TRBV11-2 with TRBJ2-5; perhaps D is TRBD1 or TRBD2 (6 bases each). Germline V gene sequence: CDR1 SGHAT, CDR2 FQNNGV. V was trimmed by 0 bases and J by 5 bases, leaving 10 bases between them. CDR3 length: 14 amino acids.